Shown below are 13 T cell receptor beta chains from a single sample sequenced in a study of identifying expanded T cells in peripheral blood. This table comes from immunoSEQ multiplex PCR, and its TCRdb copy is limited to in-frame clones, with some not included. This sample carries about 120,000 clones, about four fifths of them seen once, and the ten largest clones take around 3.3%. The sequenced sample consisted of blood. The receptors shown here come from a person between 18 and 69 years old in good health.

The rearrangement uses TRBV14 and TRBJ1-2; D not resolved. The CDR3 extends over 16 amino acids. Germline values: CDR1 SGHDN, CDR2 FVKESK. The V end lost 4 bases, the J end lost 7 bases, and 22 bases lay between the germline ends. Written as DNA, the CDR3 is TGTGCCAGCAGCCCCAAAGTCGCCGCTTCGAGGTCTGGCTACACCTTC. Protein sequence: CASSPKVAASRSGYTF. The full variable domain, in which reference TRBV14 and TRBJ1-2 provide the parts outside the CDR3, is EAGVTQFPSHSVIEKGQTVTLRCDPISGHDNLYWYRRVMGKEIKFLLHFVKESKQDESGMPNNRFLAERTGGTYSTLKVQPAELEDSGVYFCASSPKVAASRSGYTFGSGTRLTVV.

The V and J genes are TRBV9 and TRBJ2-5; weak D call: TRBD2 (5 bases). The V end lost 3 bases, the J end lost 9 bases, and 21 bases lay between the germline ends. CDR3 length equals 15 residues. Germline V gene sequence: CDR1 SGDLS, CDR2 YYNGEE. As DNA, the CDR3 is TGTGCCAGCAGCGGCCAGGAGGTGGTAGCCGGGGCCCAGTACTTC. The encoded protein is CASSGQEVVAGAQYF. The full variable domain, its missing parts supplied by reference TRBV9 and TRBJ2-5, is DSGVTQTPKHLITATGQRVTLRCSPRSGDLSVYWYQQSLDQGLQFLIQYYNGEERAKGNILERFSAQQFPDLHSELNLSSLELGDSALYFCASSGQEVVAGAQYFGPGTRLLVL.

CDR3 sequence: CASSSGTGADGYTF. CDR3 DNA: TGCGCCAGCAGCTCCGGGACAGGGGCTGATGGCTACACCTTC. V usage is TRBV5-1 and J usage is TRBJ1-2; TRBD1 aligns across 10 bases. V was pared by 3 bases and J by 6 bases, with 5 bases of the junction left unmatched. This CDR3 contains 14 residues. Germline CDR1 SGHRS, CDR2 YFSETQ.

The chain joins TRBV7-9 to TRBJ2-7; no clear D. The CDR3 is 13 residues long. Germline-derived CDR1 and CDR2 are SEHNR and FQNEAQ (reference sequence). V was pared by 5 bases and J by 0 bases, with 8 bases between. As DNA, the CDR3 is TGTGCCAGCAGCCAATCGAGCTCCTACGAGCAGTACTTC. This sequence encodes CASSQSSSYEQYF.

The genes are TRBV6-6 and TRBJ1-5; no firm D call. This CDR3 comprises 12 residues. V lost 7 bases to trimming and J lost 0 bases, with 4 bases between them. CDR1 and CDR2 from the germline V gene are MNHNY and SVGAGI (reference sequence). The CDR3: CASTPSNQPQHF. The CDR3 region has the DNA TGTGCCAGCACCCCTAGCAATCAGCCCCAGCATTTT.

The chain uses TRBV27 and TRBJ2-1, with D possibly TRBD1 on 5 matching bases. V was shortened by 2 bases and J by 0 bases, with 14 bases between the two germline ends. The CDR3 extends over 17 amino acids. CDR1 MNHEY and CDR2 SMNVEV come from the germline V gene (reference sequence). CDR3 DNA sequence: TGTGCCAGCAGTTTACCCAGACAGAGTAGCTCCTACAATGAGCAGTTCTTC. It codes for CASSLPRQSSSYNEQFF.

The rearrangement links TRBV4-1 to TRBJ1-1; 7 nucleotides match TRBD1. Germline values: CDR1 MGHRA, CDR2 YSYEKL. This CDR3 contains 16 residues. Losses at the gene ends were 4 bases for V and 1 base for J; bases not matched to a gene: 9. DNA for the CDR3: TGCGCCAGCAGCCCCATTTTGGGGACAGCGAACACTGAAGCTTTCTTT. This gives the protein CASSPILGTANTEAFF.

The chain links TRBV7-9 to TRBJ1-5; D is undetermined. This CDR3 spans 15 amino acids. V lost 5 bases and J 9 bases, leaving 20 bases between the germline ends. Germline CDR1 is SEHNR and CDR2 is FQNEAQ (reference sequence). CDR3 sequence reads: CASSPRADSGLPQHF. CDR3 DNA: TGTGCCAGCAGCCCCCGGGCCGACTCGGGCTTGCCCCAGCATTTT.

The J gene is TRBJ2-5, the V gene TRBV4-3; D may match TRBD1 or TRBD2 (6 bases each). V gave up 3 bases and J gave up 2 bases, with 19 bases separating them. Germline V gene lookup returns CDR1 LGHNA and CDR2 YSLEER. The length of the CDR3 is 17 residues. The CDR3 DNA reads as TGCGCCAGCAGCCAGACCGTAGGGGGGAGGACTCAAGAGACCCAGTACTTC. It is translated as CASSQTVGGRTQETQYF.

The J gene is TRBJ2-6, the V gene TRBV5-5; D gene unclear. Germline CDR1 reads SGHKS; CDR2 reads YYEKEE (reference sequence). The CDR3 spans 15 residues. Trimming stripped 3 bases from V and 4 bases from J, with 11 bases between. This chain's CDR3 is CASSSILWGANVLTF. The CDR3 DNA follows: TGTGCCAGCAGCTCCATCTTATGGGGGGCCAACGTCCTGACTTTC.

The V gene is TRBV7-7, the J gene TRBJ2-2; 8 positions match TRBD1. The germline V gene has CDR1 SSHAT and CDR2 FNYEAQ (reference sequence). The trim removed 5 bases at V and 5 bases at J, leaving 10 bases unmatched. This CDR3 comprises 16 residues. The DNA for the CDR3 is TGTGCCAGCAGCCCCTACCCCAGGGGGCGAACCGGGGAGCTGTTTTTT. Residues: CASSPYPRGRTGELFF. Full variable domain (remainder filled in from reference TRBV7-7 and TRBJ2-2): GAGVSQSPRYKVTKRGQDVTLRCDPISSHATLYWYQQALGQGPEFLTYFNYEAQPDKSGLPSDRFSAERPEGSISTLTIQRTEQRDSAMYRCASSPYPRGRTGELFFGEGSRLTVL.

The V gene is TRBV23-1, the J gene TRBJ1-2; unclear D gene. TRBV23-1 is filed as an ORF, its function uncertain. This CDR3 comprises 13 residues. The V and J ends lost 0 bases and 6 bases respectively, with 8 bases between them. CDR3 loop: CASSQSAGDGYTF. The CDR3 coding sequence is TGCGCCAGCAGTCAATCCGCCGGAGATGGCTACACCTTC.

This chain links TRBV19 with TRBJ2-2; tentatively, D is TRBD1 or TRBD2 (5 bases each). Germline-derived CDR1 and CDR2 are LNHDA and SQIVND (reference sequence). Trimming removed 4 bases at V and 4 bases at J, with 10 bases between. The CDR3 extends over 14 amino acids. The CDR3 loop reads CASSTQGRTGELFF. DNA for the CDR3: TGTGCCAGTAGTACCCAGGGACGCACCGGGGAGCTGTTTTTT.